This T cell receptor beta chain appears in the sequencing data of a study of cytomegalovirus exposure and HLA in healthy donors. PCR primers comprised 60 Vbeta and 13 Jbeta primers. Libraries were prepared by immunoSEQ multiplex PCR; TCRdb keeps only in-frame clonotypes and omits some of them. The sample shows around 150,000 clones, about 65% of them seen only once. The CDR3 is made up of 15 amino acids. The J segment lost 5 bases and the V segment lost 8 bases, leaving 9 bases of the junction unmatched. CDR1 is SEHNR and CDR2 is FQNEAQ in the germline V gene (reference sequence). Regarding this clone: Its antigen is not known.

The study's findings and limits: The presence/absence work took it that sequencing depth was about the same across donors.

The rearrangement joins TRBV7-9 to TRBJ2-1; 10 bases map to TRBD2. The sequence was collected from a woman under 30 in good health and CMV-seropositive. What was sequenced was PBMCs. The CDR3 region is CASLLSGRRHNEQFF. The CDR3 DNA sequence: TGTGCCAGCCTTCTTAGCGGGAGGCGACACAATGAGCAGTTCTTC.